This TCR beta chain was observed in a study of vaccination and CD4 T cells after COVID-19. Study as a whole: The convalescent population consisted of six males and four females, two of whom were of Hispanic ethnicity.

Cultured CD4+ T-cell DNA underwent Oncomine TCR Beta short-read sequencing. TCRdb analysed the PCR reads with MiXCR anew, one entry per CDR3 protein. The data hold under 13,000 distinct CDR3 sequences, with about 26% observed a single time. Only a few counts were recorded for this clonotype. Its antigen is unidentified. The treatment was: approximately nine-day PBMC culture with coronavirus spike peptide pools or control peptides (ViraFEST assay). The sample was CD4+ T cells from blood, cultured in vitro, taken after SARS-CoV-2 vaccination. This TCR was sampled from a human donor who had recovered from COVID-19.

The CDR3 DNA follows: TGTGCCAGCAGTAGAGGGACAGGGGGTGAGCAGTACTTC. Translated, it gives CASSRGTGGEQYF. The V and J genes are TRBV2 and TRBJ2-7; 11 positions agree with TRBD1. From germline, CDR1 is SNHLY and CDR2 FYNNEI. This CDR3 region has 13 residues. The junction had 4 bases not matched to a gene; V was cut back by 5 bases and J by 7 bases.